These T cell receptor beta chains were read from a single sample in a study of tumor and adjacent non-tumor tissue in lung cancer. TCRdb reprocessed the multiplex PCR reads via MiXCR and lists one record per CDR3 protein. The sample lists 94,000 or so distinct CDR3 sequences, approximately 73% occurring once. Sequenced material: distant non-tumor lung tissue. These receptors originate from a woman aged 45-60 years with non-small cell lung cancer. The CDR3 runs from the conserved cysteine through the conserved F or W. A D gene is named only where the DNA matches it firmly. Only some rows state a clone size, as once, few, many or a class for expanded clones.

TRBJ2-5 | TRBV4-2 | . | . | CASSIFTGTAQETQYF | TGCGCCAGCAGCATATTCACCGGGACGGCCCAAGAGACCCAGTACTTC
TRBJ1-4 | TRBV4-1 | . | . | CASSQDKQSSNEKLFF | TGCGCCAGCAGTCAGGATAAGCAGTCCTCTAATGAAAAACTGTTTTTT
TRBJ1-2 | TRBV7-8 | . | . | CASSQPGQSLFPNYGYTF | TGTGCCAGCAGCCAACCGGGGCAGTCCCTTTTCCCTAACTATGGCTACACCTTC
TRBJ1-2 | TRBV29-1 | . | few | CSVEEIGRYYDYTF | TGCAGCGTTGAGGAGATAGGGAGGTACTATGACTACACCTTC
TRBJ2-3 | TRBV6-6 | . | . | CVSSTQGHTDTQYF | TGTGTCAGTAGTACCCAGGGACACACAGATACGCAGTATTTT
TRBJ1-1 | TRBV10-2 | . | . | CTSSEAYTEAFF | TGCACCAGCAGTGAGGCATACACTGAAGCTTTCTTT
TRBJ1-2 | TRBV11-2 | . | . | CARSLEGAANYGCTF | .
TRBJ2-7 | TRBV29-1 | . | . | CSVEFASQRAYEQYF | TGCAGCGTTGAGTTCGCATCACAGAGAGCCTACGAGCAGTACTTC
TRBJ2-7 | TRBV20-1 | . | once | CSADQPIPNEQYF | TGCAGTGCCGATCAACCTATCCCGAACGAGCAGTACTTC
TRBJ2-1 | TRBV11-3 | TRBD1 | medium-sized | CASSNRDSSYNEQFF | TGTGCCAGCAGTAACCGGGACAGCTCCTACAATGAGCAGTTCTTC
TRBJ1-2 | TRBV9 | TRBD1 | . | CASSTDGQGSNYGYTF | TGTGCCAGCAGCACCGACGGACAGGGATCTAACTATGGTTACACCTTC
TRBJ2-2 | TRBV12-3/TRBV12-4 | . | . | CGSSLGTGTNSGELFF | TGTGGCAGCAGTTTAGGGACTGGGACAAACAGCGGGGAGCTGTTTTTT
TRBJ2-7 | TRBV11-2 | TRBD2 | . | CASGPSGTNYEQYF | TGTGCCAGCGGTCCTAGCGGGACCAACTACGAACAGTACTTC
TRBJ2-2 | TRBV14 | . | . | CASSPQNSGKLFF | TGTGCCAGCAGCCCGCAGAACTCCGGGAAACTGTTTTTT
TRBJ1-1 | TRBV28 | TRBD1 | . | CASSTDRVQNTEAFF | TGTGCCAGCAGCACTGACAGGGTGCAGAACACTGAAGCTTTCTTT
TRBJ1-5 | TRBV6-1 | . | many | CASRTGPGLPQPQHF | TGTGCCAGCAGAACTGGACCGGGCCTTCCTCAGCCCCAGCATTTT
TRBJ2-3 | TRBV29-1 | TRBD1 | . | CSAILTGLTNTQYF | TGCAGTGCCATACTGACAGGGCTCACAAATACGCAGTATTTT
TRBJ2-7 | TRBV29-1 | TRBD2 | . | CRVEGASGVPGAEQYF | TGCAGAGTTGAAGGGGCTAGCGGGGTCCCGGGGGCCGAGCAGTACTTC
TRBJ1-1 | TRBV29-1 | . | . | CSAMIEDTEAFF | TGCAGCGCTATGATCGAGGACACTGAAGCCTTCTTT
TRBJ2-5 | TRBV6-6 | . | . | CASNLAQVTRYF | TGTGCCAGCAATTTAGCGCAGGTGACCCGGTACTTC
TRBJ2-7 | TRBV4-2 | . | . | CAGSSGTNSYEQYF | TGTGCCGGTAGCTCCGGGACAAACTCCTACGAGCAGTACTTC
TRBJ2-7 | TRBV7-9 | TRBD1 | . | CVSSHSDRGSYEQYF | TGTGTTAGCAGCCACTCGGACAGGGGCTCCTACGAGCAGTACTTC
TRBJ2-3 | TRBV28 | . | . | CASSLKGIGSNFDTQYF | TGTGCTAGCAGTTTAAAGGGGATAGGGAGCAACTTCGATACGCAGTATTTT
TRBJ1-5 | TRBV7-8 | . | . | CAGSLEQGGHQPQHF | TGTGCCGGGAGCTTAGAACAGGGTGGTCATCAGCCCCAGCATTTT
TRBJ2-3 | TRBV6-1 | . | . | CASSEAYSQYQPQYF | TGTGCCAGCAGTGAAGCGTACAGCCAATATCAGCCCCAGTATTTT
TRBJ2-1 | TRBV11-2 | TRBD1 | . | CASSLEPGQRFTEQFF | TGTGCCAGCAGCTTAGAACCGGGACAGAGATTCACTGAACAGTTCTTC
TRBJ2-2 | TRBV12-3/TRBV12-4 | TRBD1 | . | CASNAGTGLTGELFF | TGTGCCAGCAATGCCGGGACAGGGCTTACGGGGGAGTTGTTTTTT
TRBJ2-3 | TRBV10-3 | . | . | CAISEGTTPDTQYF | TGCGCCATCAGTGAGGGAACAACCCCGGATACGCAGTATTTT
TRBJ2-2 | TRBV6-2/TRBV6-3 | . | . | CASRALSHTVELFF | TGTGCCAGCAGGGCCCTATCCCACACCGTGGAGCTGTTTTTT
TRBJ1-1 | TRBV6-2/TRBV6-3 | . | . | CASSLTSGTEAFF | TGTGCCAGCAGTCTTACAAGTGGCACTGAAGCTTTCTTT
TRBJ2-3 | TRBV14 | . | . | CVSSQGIRSDTQYF | TGTGTCAGCAGCCAAGGTATCAGGTCAGATACGCAGTATTTT
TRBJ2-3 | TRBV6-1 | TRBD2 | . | CASSKLAGGPDMQYF | TGTGCCAGCAGTAAACTAGCGGGAGGGCCAGATATGCAGTATTTT
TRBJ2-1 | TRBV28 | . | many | CASSALVYNEQFF | TGTGCCAGCAGTGCGCTAGTCTACAATGAGCAGTTCTTC
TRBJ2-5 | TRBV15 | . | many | CATSGTGRETQYF | TGTGCCACCAGCGGCACGGGGAGAGAGACCCAGTACTTC
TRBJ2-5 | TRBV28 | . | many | CASSTSRELKTQYF | TGTGCCAGCAGTACGTCCCGGGAGTTAAAGACCCAGTACTTC
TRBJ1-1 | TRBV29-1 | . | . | CRVERSGAEAFF | TGCAGAGTTGAAAGGTCCGGGGCTGAAGCTTTCTTT
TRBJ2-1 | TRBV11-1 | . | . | CASSFARYNEQFF | TGTGCCAGCAGCTTCGCCAGATACAATGAGCAGTTCTTC
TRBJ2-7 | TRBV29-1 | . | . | CSASRDGEQYF | TGCAGCGCCTCTCGGGACGGCGAGCAGTACTTC
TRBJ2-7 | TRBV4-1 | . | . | CASSHPGSPYEHYF | TGCGCCAGTAGCCATCCAGGGTCTCCCTACGAGCACTACTTC
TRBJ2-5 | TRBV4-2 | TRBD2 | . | CASSQVPGGRETRYF | TGCGCCAGCAGCCAAGTTCCGGGAGGACGAGAGACCCGGTACTTC
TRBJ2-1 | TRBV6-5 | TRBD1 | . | CASSPRDSLTYNEQFF | TGTGCCAGCAGTCCCCGGGACAGCCTTACCTACAATGAGCAGTTCTTC
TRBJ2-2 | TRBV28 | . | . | CVGSLGTYTGELFF | TGTGTCGGCAGCCTGGGGACCTACACCGGGGAGCTGTTTTTT
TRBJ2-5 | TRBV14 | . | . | CARSQRHQETQYF | TGTGCCAGGAGCCAAAGGCACCAAGAGACCCAATACTTC
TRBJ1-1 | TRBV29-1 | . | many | CSGIQSTEAFF | TGCAGCGGTATACAGAGCACTGAAGCTTTCTTT
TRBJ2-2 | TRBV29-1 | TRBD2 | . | CSVEDEGTSGSVPGELFF | TGCAGCGTCGAAGACGAAGGAACTAGCGGGAGTGTTCCCGGGGAGTTGTTTTTT